Presented here are 2 T cell receptor beta chains from one specimen sequenced in a study of beta chain features in type 1 diabetes. Expressed TCRB transcripts were sequenced because the isolated RNA had all been reverse transcribed beforehand. The assay was immunoSEQ multiplex PCR, and TCRdb's table has in-frame clones only and misses some. The sample has about 240,000 clones; about 30% are singletons. Sequenced sample: central memory CD4+ T cells from blood. The receptors derive from a young man in good health.

This clone was seen many times. The chain recombines TRBV7-9 with TRBJ2-1, with 12 nucleotides matching TRBD2. CDR3 size: 15 residues. V lost 4 bases to trimming and J lost 6 bases; unmatched junction nucleotides: 4. Germline V gene data show CDR1 as SEHNR and CDR2 as FQNEAQ (reference sequence). The CDR3 DNA reads as TGTGCCAGCAGCTCCCGACTAGCGGGAGTCAATGAGCAGTTCTTC. Its translation: CASSSRLAGVNEQFF.

The chain combines TRBV23-1 with TRBJ1-5; no clear D gene. TRBV23-1 falls under the ORF class, with uncertain function. This CDR3 region has 19 residues. V lost 0 bases and J lost 2, with 20 bases in between. The CDR3 here is CASSQSVFPGGGGNQPQHF. CDR3 DNA: TGCGCCAGCAGTCAATCGGTCTTCCCTGGCGGCGGGGGCAATCAGCCCCAGCATTTT.